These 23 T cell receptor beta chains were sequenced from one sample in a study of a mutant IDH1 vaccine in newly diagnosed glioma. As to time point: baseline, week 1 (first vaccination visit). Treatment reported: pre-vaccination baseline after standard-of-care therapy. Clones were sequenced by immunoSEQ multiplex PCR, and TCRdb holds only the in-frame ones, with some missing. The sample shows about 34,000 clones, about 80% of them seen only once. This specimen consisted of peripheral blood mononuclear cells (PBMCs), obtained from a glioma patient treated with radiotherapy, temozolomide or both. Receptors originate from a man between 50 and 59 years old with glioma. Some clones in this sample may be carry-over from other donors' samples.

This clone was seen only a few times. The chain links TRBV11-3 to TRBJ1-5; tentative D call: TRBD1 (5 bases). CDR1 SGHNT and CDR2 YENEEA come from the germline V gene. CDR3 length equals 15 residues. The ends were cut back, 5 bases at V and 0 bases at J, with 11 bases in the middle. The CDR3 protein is CASSPGRNSNQPQHF. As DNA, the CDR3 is TGTGCCAGCAGCCCGGGACGGAATAGCAATCAGCCCCAGCATTTT. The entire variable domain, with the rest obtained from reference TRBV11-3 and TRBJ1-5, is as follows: EAGVVQSPRYKIIEKKQPVAFWCNPISGHNTLYWYLQNLGQGPELLIRYENEEAVDDSQLPKDRFSAERLKGVDSTLKIQPAELGDSAVYLCASSPGRNSNQPQHFGDGTRLSIL.

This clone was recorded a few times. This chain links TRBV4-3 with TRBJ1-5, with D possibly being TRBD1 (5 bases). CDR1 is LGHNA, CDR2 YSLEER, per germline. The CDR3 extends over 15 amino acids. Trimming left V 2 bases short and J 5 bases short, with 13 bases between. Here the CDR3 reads CASSQWQGSDQPQHF. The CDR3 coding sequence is TGCGCCAGCAGCCAATGGCAGGGATCGGATCAGCCCCAGCATTTT.

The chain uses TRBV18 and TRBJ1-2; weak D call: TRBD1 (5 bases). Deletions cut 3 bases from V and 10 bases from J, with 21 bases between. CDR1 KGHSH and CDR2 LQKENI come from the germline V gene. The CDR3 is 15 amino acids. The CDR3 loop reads CASSPVGEEGSDYTF. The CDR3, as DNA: TGTGCCAGCTCACCCGTGGGGGAGGAAGGATCGGACTACACCTTC.

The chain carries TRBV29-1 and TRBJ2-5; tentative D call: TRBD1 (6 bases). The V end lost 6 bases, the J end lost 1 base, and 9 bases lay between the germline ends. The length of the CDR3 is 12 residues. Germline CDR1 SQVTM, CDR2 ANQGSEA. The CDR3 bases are TGCAGCGTCCGGGACATCCAAGAGACCCAGTACTTC. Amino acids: CSVRDIQETQYF.

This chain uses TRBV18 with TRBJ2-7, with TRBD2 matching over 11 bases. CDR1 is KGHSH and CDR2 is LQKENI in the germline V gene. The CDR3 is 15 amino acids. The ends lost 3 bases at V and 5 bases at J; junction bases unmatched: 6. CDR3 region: CASSPTTSGTNEQYF. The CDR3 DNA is TGTGCCAGCTCACCGACGACTAGCGGGACCAACGAGCAGTACTTC.

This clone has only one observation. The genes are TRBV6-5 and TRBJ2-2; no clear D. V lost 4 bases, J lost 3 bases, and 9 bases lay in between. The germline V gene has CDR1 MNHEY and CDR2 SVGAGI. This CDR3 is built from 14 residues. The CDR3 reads CASSSASYTGELFF. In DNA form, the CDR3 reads TGTGCCAGCAGTTCAGCCTCGTACACCGGGGAGCTGTTTTTT.

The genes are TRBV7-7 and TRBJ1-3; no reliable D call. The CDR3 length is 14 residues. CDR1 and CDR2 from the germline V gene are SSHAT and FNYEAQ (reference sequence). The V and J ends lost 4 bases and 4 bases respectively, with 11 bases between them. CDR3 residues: CASSSGISGNTIYF. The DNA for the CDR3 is TGTGCCAGCAGCTCCGGGATTTCGGGAAACACCATATATTTT.

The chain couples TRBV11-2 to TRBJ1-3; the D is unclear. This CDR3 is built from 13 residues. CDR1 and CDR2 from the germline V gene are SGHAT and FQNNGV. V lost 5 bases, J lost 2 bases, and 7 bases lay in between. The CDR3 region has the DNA TGTGCCAGCAGCCCTACCACTGGAAACACCATATATTTT. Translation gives CASSPTTGNTIYF.

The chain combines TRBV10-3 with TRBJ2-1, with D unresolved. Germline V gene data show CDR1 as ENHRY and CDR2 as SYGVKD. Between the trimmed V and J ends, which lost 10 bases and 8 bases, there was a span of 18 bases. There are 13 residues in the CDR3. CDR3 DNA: TGTGCCACCTCAGGCGTCGCGAAATATGAGCAGTTCTTC. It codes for CATSGVAKYEQFF.

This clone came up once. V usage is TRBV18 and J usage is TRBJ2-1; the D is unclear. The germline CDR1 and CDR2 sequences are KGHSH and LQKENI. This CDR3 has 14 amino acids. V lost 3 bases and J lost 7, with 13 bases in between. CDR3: CASSPPQELNEQFF. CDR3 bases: TGTGCCAGCTCACCCCCCCAGGAGCTTAATGAGCAGTTCTTC.

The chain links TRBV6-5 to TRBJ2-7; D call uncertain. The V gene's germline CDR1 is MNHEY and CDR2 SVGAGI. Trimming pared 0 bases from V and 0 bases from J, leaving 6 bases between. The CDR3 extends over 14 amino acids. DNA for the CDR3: TGTGCCAGCAGTTACTCTAGCAGCTCCTACGAGCAGTACTTC. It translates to CASSYSSSSYEQYF.

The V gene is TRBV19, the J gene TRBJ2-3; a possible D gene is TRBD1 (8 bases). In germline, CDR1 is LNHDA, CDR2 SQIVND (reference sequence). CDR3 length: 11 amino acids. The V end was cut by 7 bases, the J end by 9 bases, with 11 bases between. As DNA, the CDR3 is TGTGCCAGTAACAGGGGGGGAACGCAGTATTTT. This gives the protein CASNRGGTQYF.

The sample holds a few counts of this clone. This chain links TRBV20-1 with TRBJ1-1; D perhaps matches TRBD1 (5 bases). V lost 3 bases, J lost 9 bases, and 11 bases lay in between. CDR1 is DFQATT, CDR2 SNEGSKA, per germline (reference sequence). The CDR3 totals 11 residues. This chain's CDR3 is CSARTTDKAFF. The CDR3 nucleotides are TGCAGTGCTAGGACGACAGATAAAGCTTTCTTT.

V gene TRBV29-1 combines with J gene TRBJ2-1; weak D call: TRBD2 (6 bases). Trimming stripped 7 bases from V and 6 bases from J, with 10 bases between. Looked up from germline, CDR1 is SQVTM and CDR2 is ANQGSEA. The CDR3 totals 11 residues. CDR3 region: CSGGTLNEQFF. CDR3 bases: TGCAGCGGCGGGACTCTCAATGAGCAGTTCTTC.

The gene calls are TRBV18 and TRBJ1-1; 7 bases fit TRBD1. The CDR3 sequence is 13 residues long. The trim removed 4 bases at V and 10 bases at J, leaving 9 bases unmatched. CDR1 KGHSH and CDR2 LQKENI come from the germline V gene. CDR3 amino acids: CASSQGQLEVAFF. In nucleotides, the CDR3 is TGTGCCAGCTCACAGGGACAGTTGGAGGTAGCTTTCTTT.

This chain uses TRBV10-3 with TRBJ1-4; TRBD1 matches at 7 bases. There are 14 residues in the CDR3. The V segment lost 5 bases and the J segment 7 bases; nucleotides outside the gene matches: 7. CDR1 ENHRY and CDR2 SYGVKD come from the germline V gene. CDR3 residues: CAISKGQPGEKLFF. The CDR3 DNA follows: TGTGCCATCAGTAAGGGACAGCCTGGTGAAAAACTGTTTTTT.

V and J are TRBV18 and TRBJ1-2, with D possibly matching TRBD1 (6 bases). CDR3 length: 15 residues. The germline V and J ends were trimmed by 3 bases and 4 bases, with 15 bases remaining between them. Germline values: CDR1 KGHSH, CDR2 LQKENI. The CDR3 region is CASSPGGPITYGYTF. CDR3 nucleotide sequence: TGTGCCAGCTCACCTGGGGGGCCGATTACCTATGGCTACACCTTC.

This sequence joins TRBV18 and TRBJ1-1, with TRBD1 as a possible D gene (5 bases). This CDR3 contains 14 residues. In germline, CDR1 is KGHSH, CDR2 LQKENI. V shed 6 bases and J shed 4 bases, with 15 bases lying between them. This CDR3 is CASSPGAESTEAFF. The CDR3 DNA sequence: TGTGCCAGCTCCCCCGGGGCAGAAAGCACTGAAGCTTTCTTT.

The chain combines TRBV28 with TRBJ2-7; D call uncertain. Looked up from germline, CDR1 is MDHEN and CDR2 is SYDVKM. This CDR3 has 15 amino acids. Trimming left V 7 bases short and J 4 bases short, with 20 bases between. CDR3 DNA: TGTGCCAGCAAGGAGACCGGGCTGTCGAATTACGAGCAGTACTTC. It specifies CASKETGLSNYEQYF.

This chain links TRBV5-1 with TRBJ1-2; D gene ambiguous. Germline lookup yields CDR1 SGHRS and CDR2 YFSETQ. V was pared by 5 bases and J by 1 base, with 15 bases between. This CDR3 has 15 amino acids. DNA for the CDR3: TGCGCCAGCAGGCCAAGCGGGAATTTTAACTATGGCTACACCTTC. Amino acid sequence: CASRPSGNFNYGYTF.

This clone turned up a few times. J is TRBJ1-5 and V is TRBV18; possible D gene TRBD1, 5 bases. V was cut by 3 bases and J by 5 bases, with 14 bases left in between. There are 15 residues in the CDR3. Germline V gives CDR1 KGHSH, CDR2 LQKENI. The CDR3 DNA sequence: TGTGCCAGCTCACCTGCTGGGGGGGGAGATCAGCCCCAGCATTTT. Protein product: CASSPAGGGDQPQHF. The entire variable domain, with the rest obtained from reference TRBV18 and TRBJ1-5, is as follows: NAGVMQNPRHLVRRRGQEARLRCSPMKGHSHVYWYRQLPEEGLKFMVYLQKENIIDESGMPKERFSAEFPKEGPSILRIQQVVRGDSAAYFCASSPAGGGDQPQHFGDGTRLSIL.

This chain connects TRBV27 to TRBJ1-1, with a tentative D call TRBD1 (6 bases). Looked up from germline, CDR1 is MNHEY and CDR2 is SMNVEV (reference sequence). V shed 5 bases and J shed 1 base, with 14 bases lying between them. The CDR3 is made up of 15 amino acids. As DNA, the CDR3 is TGTGCCAGCAGTCGGCGACAGGTCACGAACACTGAAGCTTTCTTT. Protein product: CASSRRQVTNTEAFF.

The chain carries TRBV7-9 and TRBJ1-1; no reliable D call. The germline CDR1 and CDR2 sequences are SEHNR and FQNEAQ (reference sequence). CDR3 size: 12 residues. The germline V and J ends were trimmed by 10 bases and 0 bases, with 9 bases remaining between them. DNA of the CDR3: TGTGCCAACGGACGGATGAACACTGAAGCTTTCTTT. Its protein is CANGRMNTEAFF.